This TCR beta chain was profiled in a study of cytomegalovirus exposure and HLA in healthy donors (TCRdb year 2017). With respect to the entire study: An earlier analysis of 550 to 700 of the donors reported approximately 270 Gb of sequence data and 100 million to 130 million unique TCR beta sequences from about 179 million T cells. Every discovery cohort repertoire had been produced on one sequencing platform. Rather than drawing on any new phenotypic data, the later analysis identified candidate immune exposures from TCR beta sequences and the way those sequences occurred across donors. The study used immunosequencing to profile the T cell repertoires of about 670 subjects and linked those repertoires to cytomegalovirus serostatus. Donor age, sex, ethnicity and CMV serostatus were collected together with the repertoire data. Of the 350 to 450 genotyped donors, 81% were placed in the genetic ancestry cluster associated with self-reported Caucasian donors. The aim of the study was to test whether cataloging public T cell receptors could identify signatures of past pathogen exposure. The number of typed donors differed by locus: 629-630 for A, B, C, DRB1 and DQB1; approximately 540 for DQA1; 606 for DPA1; and roughly 450 for DPB1. Among roughly 370 genotyped donors of the cohort, an average of approximately 230,000 unique TCR beta nucleotide sequences were sequenced per donor, roughly 20% of them non-productive. High-throughput TCR immunosequencing, statistical association of individual TCRs with disease status, and machine learning were combined to predict cytomegalovirus infection status. Roughly five DR-DQ haplotypes were handled as single units for association and clustering because linkage in the cohort was strong. To decide whether each TCR beta V gene segment behaved as functional or pseudogenic, an earlier analysis of some 600 of the donors relied on high-throughput TCR beta sequencing. Genome-wide SNP genotypes for about three fifths of the roughly 700 donors were used in a later genetic analysis, which treated that subset as a discovery cohort. To study patterns of TCR occurrence, a later analysis re-analyzed previously published TCR beta repertoires from 700 or so donors and added high-resolution HLA genotyping. A separate validation cohort of more than 100 different subjects was used in addition to the 666-subject first cohort. HLA typing covered class I and class II loci at four-digit resolution. Roughly 300 gigabases of sequencing data and around 87 million unique TCR sequences were included in an early release covering around 650 HLA-typed donors. The study at large found these results: In vitro tests confirmed that a few of the cytomegalovirus-associated TCR beta chains recognize cytomegalovirus antigens. Because the 87-base-pair reads could not distinguish some IMGT-functional V segments, including TRBV6-2 and TRBV6-3, those segments were excluded. Linkage disequilibrium might explain the correlated functional status among segregating V segments, but an unknown experimental factor could not be excluded. Because HLA typing was unavailable for some donors at each locus, only the typed subset was used in association tests. Only TCR beta chains were sequenced in this cohort, and the absence of alpha or paired-chain data limited detectable features. According to a later analysis, most CMV-associated TCR beta chains appeared to be HLA-restricted, and the HLA associations seemed to be driven largely by CMV exposure. Across donors, most TCR sequences were observed very rarely, whereas some public TCRs were present in many individuals. The earlier analysis of almost 600 of the donors excluded seventeen rarely observed V segments, including chromosome 9 orphons, because counts were too low. CMV serostatus was the only immune exposure information available for the cohort. A further reported finding was that TCR beta sequences accurately predicted the HLA-A and HLA-B alleles for most subjects in the first cohort. In a later analysis, TCR association rates were found to vary across HLA loci, with the most associated TCRs seen for DRB1 alleles and the fewest for HLA-C alleles. When HLA alleles, especially DR and DQ, strongly co-occurred, attributing TCR associations to individual alleles was difficult. The authors suggested that the approach could potentially be generalized to other disease states and immunological phenotypes. An association between a missense DCLRE1C variant and V-gene and J-gene trimming of TCR beta chains was found in a later genetic analysis and replicated in an independent cohort. Compared with equally common non-associated chains, HLA-associated TCR beta chains in a later analysis were more clonally expanded and had lower generation probabilities. Specific HLA alleles were associated with 15,000 to 20,000 TCR beta sequences at a false discovery rate of 0.05 in a later analysis. Broadly in line with IMGT annotations, most TCR beta V segments showed up in productive rearrangements about 87% or about 30% of the time in an earlier analysis of under 700 of the donors. According to a later analysis, parvovirus B19, influenza, CMV and Epstein-Barr virus appeared linked to several top co-occurrence clusters. In both the original and validation cohorts, the classifier was reported to diagnose cytomegalovirus status with high specificity and sensitivity. A total of 150 or so TCR beta chains were listed by the study as associated with cytomegalovirus. A cluster of highly shared sequence variants was judged likely to be a technical artifact of the sequencing pipeline. Roughly uniform sequencing depth across donors was assumed in presence/absence analyses, although this assumption may not hold. Compared with the approximately 710-donor mean, donors in an Asian-associated ancestry cluster had fewer N-insertions in productive TCRs, according to a later genetic analysis.

Preparation of the library involved the immunoSEQ multiplex PCR assay. A mixture of 60 forward primers for TCR Vbeta segments and 13 reverse primers for TCR Jbeta segments was used in the multiplex PCR. A multiplex PCR assay on genomic DNA amplified the CDR3 region of rearranged TCR beta genes. On the Illumina HiSeq System, the amplified TCR beta libraries were sequenced as 87-base-pair reads. Processing in the source paper ran as follows. In a later analysis, some 80 million unique TCR beta chains were counted across the roughly 700 repertoires, and approximately 9.9 million of these chains were shared by at least two donors. To remove PCR and sequencing errors, raw reads were error-corrected and collapsed into unique sequences using a nearest-neighbor algorithm that merged closely related sequences. Alignment of CDR3 sequences to IMGT reference sequences was used to assign V, D and J gene segments. For a sequence to be retained, a match of at least six nucleotides was required to both a V gene segment and a J gene segment. A rearrangement was called productive if the CDR3 had no stop codons and remained in frame with V and J, and every other rearrangement was called non-productive. Following IMGT convention, CDR3 was defined as the stretch from the second conserved V-encoded cysteine up to the conserved J-encoded phenylalanine. The earlier analysis of a few hundred of the donors excluded sequences that lacked an unambiguous match to a single V gene segment. An earlier analysis of 587 of the donors called V segments functional above 56.7% productive rearrangements and segregating when the between-donor standard deviation exceeded 5%. A statistical classification framework was built to diagnose cytomegalovirus status from the catalog of TCR beta chain sequences. V and J gene assignment, in a later analysis, came from comparing TCR nucleotide sequences with IMGT/GENE-DB human TR gene sequences. A later analysis assigned CDR3 sequences and most-parsimonious VDJ recombination scenarios with the TCRdist pipeline. In a later analysis, each TCR beta chain was defined by its CDR3 amino acid sequence together with its V-gene family, and reads lacking a unique V-gene family were excluded. As a way to deal with suspected cross-contamination and a sequencing artifact, a later analysis dropped roughly 620 nucleotide sequences that were highly shared and had low generation probability. For each public chain, a later analysis derived a clonal expansion index from normalized ranks of inferred template counts within each repertoire. A later analysis computed generation probabilities with a VDJ recombination model fitted to out-of-frame rearrangements, and checked the results against IGoR. In a later analysis, hypergeometric tests were used to score TCR-TCR, TCR-HLA and TCR-CMV co-occurrence, with a repertoire-size bias correction applied to TCR pairs. False discovery rates were estimated in a later analysis by permuting HLA or CMV assignments 20 times. A later analysis grouped co-occurring TCRs with DBSCAN, adding TCRdist sequence similarity when clustering within HLA-allele-positive subsets. For co-occurrence clustering, repertoires with fewer than 30,000 or more than 120,000 public chains were excluded, along with roughly five repertoires with anomalous nucleotide sharing. TCRdb limited this immuneACCESS table to in-frame rearrangements with V and J called. A share of clones is missing; checked studies link under half to unresolved V genes, and the rest is unexplained. That table furnishes V, J and clone size, whereas the DNA furnished D and trimming. The record for this sample contains 40,000 to 50,000 clones. The biggest ten clones account for less than 1.5% of the sample.

A word on this clone: Its antigen has not been determined.

In total, fewer than 750 healthy bone marrow donors made up the cohort. Cohort members were all nominally healthy when sampled, although unrecorded immune exposures were likely present. The donor tested CMV seronegative, placing the donor among the 350 or so seronegative members of the cohort. Each donor provided a peripheral blood sample, and peripheral blood mononuclear cells were used for TCR beta sequencing. Genomic DNA was extracted from the blood cell samples with the Qiagen DNeasy Blood Extraction Kit. Via the germline V gene (reference sequence), CDR1 is WNHNN and CDR2 SYGVQD. At the junction V is shortened by 1 base and J by 6 bases, with 12 bases in between. The CDR3 has 14 amino acids, counting the end cysteine and phenylalanine. Just the 42-base CDR3 DNA is kept, in frame starting at base 1.

This sequence uses TRBV10-1 and TRBJ2-5; the D segment could be TRBD2, given 6 matching bases. What was sequenced was PBMCs. This clonotype was obtained from a young man in good health and CMV-seronegative. The sequenced DNA is TGCGCCAGCAGTGAGTGGAGGGAAGGAAAGACCCAGTACTTC. This encodes CASSEWREGKTQYF.